Presented here are 29 T cell receptor beta chains from one specimen sequenced in a study of human T cells and chemical hapten exposure. TCRdb analysed the RACE reads with MiXCR anew, one entry per CDR3 protein. The sample shows 200,000 to 300,000 distinct CDR3 sequences, 7% to 10% of them seen only once. As for time point: pre-sensitization, week 0. The treatment here: therapeutic diphenylcyclopropenone sensitization with weekly scalp DPC. Specimen: whole blood, collected in connection with sensitization to the hapten diphenylcyclopropenone (DPC). The origin of the receptors is a woman aged 35 to 49 with alopecia areata. Some clones in this sample may be carry-over from other donors' samples.

This clonotype has a count of ten or more. The V gene is TRBV28, the J gene TRBJ2-7; 7 bases agree with TRBD2. This CDR3 has 15 residues. The V and J ends lost 2 bases and 0 bases, in that order; junction bases with no gene match: 4. Germline-derived CDR1 and CDR2 are MDHEN and SYDVKM. Here the CDR3 reads CASSLTSVSSYEQYF. CDR3 DNA: TGTGCCAGCAGTTTAACTAGCGTGAGCTCCTACGAGCAGTACTTC.

The sample holds a few counts of this clonotype. The rearrangement joins TRBV28 to TRBJ2-5; 12 nucleotides align to TRBD2. Losses at the gene ends were 6 bases for V and 4 bases for J; bases not matched to a gene: 6. Germline CDR1 is MDHEN and CDR2 is SYDVKM. The CDR3 extends over 15 amino acids. CDR3 in amino acids: CASSILAGGIETQYF. The CDR3 bases are TGTGCCAGCAGCATACTAGCGGGAGGAATAGAGACCCAGTACTTC. Full variable domain (missing parts from reference TRBV28 and TRBJ2-5): DVKVTQSSRYLVKRTGEKVFLECVQDMDHENMFWYRQDPGLGLRLIYFSYDVKMKEKGDIPEGYSVSREKKERFSLILESASTNQTSMYLCASSILAGGIETQYFGPGTRLLVL.

The J gene is TRBJ2-5, the V gene TRBV28; 10 bases align to TRBD1. This CDR3 region has 14 residues. The V segment lost 11 bases and the J segment 1 base; nucleotides outside the gene matches: 7. The germline V gene encodes CDR1 MDHEN and CDR2 SYDVKM. Here the CDR3 reads CASWDRGTQETQYF. The DNA for the CDR3 is TGTGCCTCGTGGGACAGGGGCACCCAAGAGACCCAGTACTTC.

This clonotype was counted ten times or more. The genes are TRBV10-3 and TRBJ2-7; the D gene is possibly TRBD1 (6 bases). Trimming took 8 bases from V and 1 from J, leaving 12 bases between them. Germline CDR1 is ENHRY and CDR2 is SYGVKD. The CDR3 has 13 residues. CDR3 coding DNA: TGTGCCATCCAAAACGACAGGTCCTACGAGCAGTACTTC. It translates to CAIQNDRSYEQYF.

The sample holds many counts of this clonotype. This chain uses TRBV5-1 with TRBJ1-1, with TRBD1 identical over 7 bases. There are 15 residues in the CDR3. Looked up from germline, CDR1 is SGHRS and CDR2 is YFSETQ. J was trimmed by 4 bases and V by 4 bases; bases with no gene match: 10. CDR3 amino acids: CASSPGAGGGTEAFF. The DNA for the CDR3 is TGCGCCAGCAGCCCGGGCGCAGGGGGAGGCACTGAAGCTTTCTTT.

This clonotype was recorded at least ten times. J is TRBJ2-6 and V is TRBV9; D remains ambiguous. V dropped 4 bases and J dropped 2 bases, with 10 bases sitting between them. The CDR3 runs 15 residues. CDR1 and CDR2 from the germline V gene are SGDLS and YYNGEE. CDR3 protein: CASSPRTAGANVLTF. CDR3 nucleotide sequence: TGTGCCAGCAGCCCCCGAACGGCTGGGGCCAACGTCCTGACTTTC.

The gene calls are TRBV3-1 and TRBJ2-7; TRBD1 agrees at 10 bases. Germline values: CDR1 LGHDT, CDR2 YNNKEL (reference sequence). V lost 1 base to trimming and J lost 6 bases; unmatched junction nucleotides: 3. The CDR3 has 14 amino acids. CDR3 sequence: CASSQGQGAFEQYF. CDR3 in DNA: TGTGCCAGCAGCCAAGGACAGGGGGCTTTCGAGCAGTACTTC.

This clonotype appeared a few times. The genes are TRBV6-5 and TRBJ2-2, with D possibly being TRBD2 (5 bases). V was pared by 6 bases and J by 7 bases, with 18 bases between. The CDR3 is 15 amino acids. CDR1 and CDR2 from the germline V gene are MNHEY and SVGAGI. CDR3 sequence reads: CASRPRPLEGGELFF. The CDR3 DNA is TGTGCCAGCAGGCCGAGACCCCTAGAGGGCGGGGAGCTGTTTTTT.

This clonotype was counted many times. V and J are TRBV4-3 and TRBJ2-2; D is unclear. Germline-derived CDR1 and CDR2 are LGHNA and YSLEER. This CDR3 region has 14 residues. V was trimmed by 0 bases and J by 6 bases, leaving 8 bases between them. The chain's CDR3 is CASSQDAMAGELFF. In DNA, the CDR3 is TGCGCCAGCAGCCAAGATGCGATGGCCGGGGAGCTGTTTTTT.

Only a few counts were recorded for this clonotype. The V and J genes are TRBV18 and TRBJ1-1; perhaps TRBD1 as D (5 bases). CDR1 is KGHSH and CDR2 is LQKENI in the germline V gene. Trimming cost V 0 bases and J 5 bases, with 10 bases left between them. This CDR3 contains 14 residues. The CDR3 DNA reads TGTGCCAGCTCACCACCAAGGGGAGGGACTGAAGCTTTCTTT. Protein: CASSPPRGGTEAFF.

This clonotype was recorded at least ten times. The chain uses TRBV4-2 and TRBJ2-7; D may be TRBD2 (6 bases). CDR1 LGHNA and CDR2 YNFKEQ come from the germline V gene. Trimming took 6 bases from V and 7 from J, leaving 16 bases between them. The CDR3 length is 13 residues. DNA of the CDR3: TGTGCCAGCAGTCCAGGACTACGGCTGGAGCAGTACTTC. It codes for CASSPGLRLEQYF.

The V and J genes are TRBV7-9 and TRBJ1-5, with TRBD1 matching 10 bases. The CDR3 has 15 amino acids. From germline, CDR1 is SEHNR and CDR2 FQNEAQ (reference sequence). V shed 5 bases, J shed 2 bases, and the junction held 3 bases outside the gene matches. The CDR3 region is CASSGGQGGNQPQHF. The DNA of the CDR3 is TGTGCCAGCAGCGGCGGACAGGGGGGCAATCAGCCCCAGCATTTT.

This rearrangement joins TRBV6-2 or TRBV6-3 to TRBJ2-1; 10 positions match TRBD2. V was pared by 4 bases and J by 8 bases, with 8 bases of the junction left unmatched. The germline V gene encodes CDR1 MNHEY and CDR2 SVGEGT. The length of the CDR3 is 15 residues. The CDR3, as DNA: TGTGCCAGCAGTTTACGAGCGGGAGGGTCCCATGAGCAGTTCTTC. It encodes CASSLRAGGSHEQFF.

This chain's CDR3 is CASSHDRDVIAKNIQYF. As DNA, the CDR3 is TGTGCCAGCAGCCACGACAGGGACGTAATAGCCAAAAACATTCAGTACTTC. The genes are TRBV3-1 and TRBJ2-4; 7 positions match TRBD1. Germline V gene data show CDR1 as LGHDT and CDR2 as YNNKEL (reference sequence). This CDR3 has 17 residues. The V gene end was trimmed by 3 bases and the J gene end by 0 bases; junction bases not matched to a gene: 8.

This clonotype was counted between two and nine times. V usage is TRBV6-6 and J usage is TRBJ1-2; 7 bases map to TRBD1. The junction had 21 bases not matched to a gene; V was cut back by 9 bases and J by 8 bases. Germline values: CDR1 MNHNY, CDR2 SVGAGI (reference sequence). The CDR3 sequence is 16 residues long. CDR3 nucleotides: TGTGCCAGTATCCTCCACCAAGGGGGCCCCCACGGAGGCTACACCTTC. Amino acid sequence: CASILHQGGPHGGYTF.

This clonotype was picked up a small number of times. The chain couples TRBV2 to TRBJ2-2; 7 bases agree with TRBD1. The CDR3 sequence is 15 residues long. With V trimmed by 1 base and J by 5 bases, 4 bases remained unmatched. The germline V gene encodes CDR1 SNHLY and CDR2 FYNNEI. CDR3 region: CASSEVGRGTGELFF. The DNA of the CDR3 is TGTGCCAGCAGTGAAGTCGGCAGGGGGACCGGGGAGCTGTTTTTT.

This clonotype was detected a few times. CDR3 DNA sequence: TGTGCCTGGAGTGTAGAGGGGACAGGGAAACCGTACACTGAAGCTTTCTTT. Its protein product is CAWSVEGTGKPYTEAFF. J is TRBJ1-1 and V is TRBV30, with TRBD1 identical over 9 bases. CDR3 length: 17 amino acids. Losses at the gene ends were 0 bases for V and 3 bases for J; bases not matched to a gene: 11. CDR1 is GTSNPN, CDR2 SVGIG, per germline (reference sequence).

This rearrangement joins TRBV10-3 to TRBJ2-1, with D tentatively TRBD2 (6 bases). CDR3 size: 11 residues. Germline V gene sequence: CDR1 ENHRY, CDR2 SYGVKD. V was clipped by 10 bases and J by 9 bases, with 13 bases between them. The CDR3 nucleotides are TGTGCCACCAGGAGGGCCTCTGAGCAGTTCTTC. It is translated as CATRRASEQFF.

This chain's CDR3 is CASSMEGQGLNQPQHF. DNA of the CDR3: TGTGCCAGTAGTATGGAAGGACAGGGACTCAATCAGCCCCAGCATTTT. The chain carries TRBV19 and TRBJ1-5; 8 nucleotides agree with TRBD1. V shed 3 bases and J 3 bases; nucleotides not matched to a gene: 7. Germline V CDR1 and CDR2: LNHDA, SQIVND (reference sequence). This CDR3 contains 16 residues.

This clonotype turned up a few times. The chain employs TRBV6-5 and TRBJ2-6, with D perhaps TRBD1 (6 bases). Trimming took off 6 bases at V and 4 bases at J, with 10 bases between the two ends. The CDR3 loop spans 14 amino acids. Germline V lookup: CDR1 MNHEY, CDR2 SVGAGI. The CDR3 coding sequence is TGTGCCAGCAGGGGGGCGGCCGGGGCCAACGTCCTGACTTTC. Amino acids: CASRGAAGANVLTF.

This clonotype was detected a few times. V usage is TRBV7-2 and J usage is TRBJ1-6, with D unresolved. This CDR3 contains 16 residues. The V end lost 7 bases, the J end lost 4 bases, and 17 bases lay between the germline ends. The germline V gene encodes CDR1 SGHTA and CDR2 FQGNSA. The CDR3 nucleotides are TGTGCCAGCACCCAAACTCGTCCCGGATATAATTCACCCCTCCACTTT. It translates to CASTQTRPGYNSPLHF.

This clonotype was seen many times. The V call is TRBV29-1, the J call TRBJ2-5; D may correspond to TRBD1 or TRBD2 (5 bases each). The CDR3 extends over 12 amino acids. Germline V gene sequence: CDR1 SQVTM, CDR2 ANQGSEA. V was clipped by 3 bases and J by 8 bases, with 13 bases between them. CDR3 region: CSVEFGDPTQYF. Here the CDR3 DNA reads TGCAGCGTTGAGTTTGGGGACCCAACCCAGTACTTC.

This clonotype came up many times. This rearrangement joins TRBV5-1 to TRBJ2-1; perhaps TRBD1 as D (6 bases). Trimming took off 1 base at V and 6 bases at J, with 17 bases between the two ends. In germline, CDR1 is SGHRS, CDR2 YFSETQ. This CDR3 is built from 16 residues. CDR3: CASSLLTGTPPNEQFF. The CDR3 coding sequence is TGCGCCAGCAGCTTGTTGACAGGTACCCCACCCAATGAGCAGTTCTTC.

There are a few counts of this clonotype. The genes are TRBV4-3 and TRBJ2-7; D perhaps matches TRBD2 (5 bases). V lost 0 bases to trimming and J lost 4 bases, with 13 bases between them. CDR1 is LGHNA, CDR2 YSLEER, per germline. This CDR3 has 15 amino acids. The CDR3 loop reads CASSQDVGREYEQYF. The CDR3 bases are TGCGCCAGCAGCCAAGATGTTGGACGGGAATACGAGCAGTACTTC.

This clonotype was observed a handful of times. The V and J genes are TRBV4-1 and TRBJ2-3; D unclear. In germline, CDR1 is MGHRA, CDR2 YSYEKL. V lost 4 bases and J lost 1, with 9 bases in between. The CDR3 runs to 14 residues. CDR3 loop: CASSPVGGTDTQYF. The CDR3 nucleotides read TGCGCCAGCAGCCCGGTTGGTGGCACAGATACGCAGTATTTT.

This clonotype has more than one count but fewer than ten. The rearrangement uses TRBV27 and TRBJ1-4, with 8 positions matching TRBD1. Per the germline V gene, CDR1 is MNHEY and CDR2 is SMNVEV (reference sequence). The CDR3 totals 16 residues. J was trimmed by 2 bases and V by 5 bases; bases with no gene match: 7. Written as DNA, the CDR3 is TGTGCCAGCAGTCCCGACAGGGGTACGACTAATGAAAAACTGTTTTTT. Translation gives CASSPDRGTTNEKLFF.

V is TRBV12-3 or TRBV12-4 and J is TRBJ2-3; TRBD1 matches 7 bases. CDR3 length: 15 amino acids. J was trimmed by 2 bases and V by 7 bases; bases with no gene match: 9. The CDR3 DNA follows: TGTGCCAGCACAGACAGGGAAGCGGCCACAGATACGCAGTATTTT. Protein sequence: CASTDREAATDTQYF.

In its sample, this clonotype was seen many times. J is TRBJ1-6 and V is TRBV5-6; D not certain. Germline CDR1 SGHDT, CDR2 YYEEEE. The V end lost 3 bases, the J end lost 0 bases, and 10 bases lay between the germline ends. This CDR3 is 16 amino acids long. CDR3 bases: TGTGCCAGCAGCTCTGCGGCTAGCTCCTATAATTCACCCCTCCACTTT. Its protein product is CASSSAASSYNSPLHF. Together with reference TRBV5-6 and TRBJ1-6, the CDR3 gives the full variable domain: DAGVTQSPTHLIKTRGQQVTLRCSPKSGHDTVSWYQQALGQGPQFIFQYYEEEERQRGNFPDRFSGHQFPNYSSELNVNALLLGDSALYLCASSSAASSYNSPLHFGNGTRLTVT.

This clonotype showed up many times. The CDR3 here is CASAANNRGQNSPLHF. The CDR3 DNA follows: TGTGCCAGCGCTGCCAACAACAGGGGACAAAATTCACCCCTCCACTTT. The rearrangement links TRBV7-9 to TRBJ1-6; 7 positions match TRBD1. The CDR3 contains 16 residues. CDR1 is SEHNR, CDR2 FQNEAQ, per germline (reference sequence). J was trimmed by 7 bases and V by 8 bases; bases with no gene match: 14.